Included here is one TCR beta chain sequence, with context. This CDR3 region has 13 residues. Germline assignment: CDR1 SGHVS and CDR2 FQNEAQ. With V trimmed by 5 bases and J by 3 bases, 1 base remained unmatched. This sample was taken from a study of T cell changes during pregnancy in multiple sclerosis. Method: immunoSEQ multiplex PCR; TCRdb's copy keeps in-frame clones and lacks some. The profile shows some 75,000 clones, 90% to 95% of them singletons. The clonotype was recovered from a female donor with multiple sclerosis, enrolled in a pregnancy study. The rearrangement joins TRBV7-8 to TRBJ1-1; 9 nucleotides line up with TRBD1. Specimen: peripheral blood, collected in the second trimester of pregnancy. The CDR3: CASSRDRDTEAFF. In nucleotides, the CDR3 is TGTGCCAGCAGCCGGGACAGGGACACTGAAGCTTTCTTT. Based on the CDR3 plus reference TRBV7-8 and TRBJ1-1, the full variable domain is GAGVSQSPRYKVAKRGQDVALRCDPISGHVSLFWYQQALGQGPEFLTYFQNEAQLDKSGLPSDRFFAERPEGSVSTLKIQRTQQEDSAVYLCASSRDRDTEAFFGQGTRLTVV.